The 13 T cell receptor beta chains presented below share a single source sample, sequenced in a study of technical replicates of blood from a few donors. Profiling relied on immunoSEQ multiplex PCR, and the TCRdb table lists in-frame clones only, not all of them. The sample has some 79,000 clones, approximately 94% seen once. The source material was T cells isolated from PBMCs. All receptors derive from a human donor in good health.

The CDR3 DNA follows: TGCGCCAGCAGCATGACAGGGCTCGGGGACACTGAAGCTTTCTTT. Amino acids: CASSMTGLGDTEAFF. V is TRBV4-1 and J is TRBJ1-1; 7 nucleotides align to TRBD1. The CDR3 sequence is 15 residues long. The V gene end was trimmed by 5 bases and the J gene end by 3 bases; junction bases not matched to a gene: 9. CDR1 is MGHRA, CDR2 YSYEKL, per germline.

The V and J genes are TRBV4-2 and TRBJ1-1; D possibly corresponds to TRBD1 (5 bases). CDR3 size: 14 residues. V was pared by 4 bases and J by 0 bases, with 9 bases between. Germline CDR1 is LGHNA and CDR2 is YNFKEQ. In nucleotides, the CDR3 is TGTGCCAGCAGCCGTCAGGGCGTGAACACTGAAGCTTTCTTT. Translation gives CASSRQGVNTEAFF.

The chain employs TRBV5-6 and TRBJ1-2; 8 nucleotides agree with TRBD1. The CDR3 sequence is 15 residues long. Germline loops: CDR1 SGHDT, CDR2 YYEEEE. The J segment lost 4 bases and the V segment lost 4 bases, leaving 9 bases of the junction unmatched. The CDR3 protein is CASSPDPGGGYGYTF. CDR3 nucleotide sequence: TGTGCCAGCAGCCCAGACCCAGGGGGCGGCTATGGCTACACCTTC.

This clone was picked up a small number of times. The chain carries TRBV6-1 and TRBJ1-2; 9 bases map to TRBD1. The V segment lost 6 bases and the J segment 7 bases; nucleotides outside the gene matches: 9. CDR3 length: 14 amino acids. Looked up from germline, CDR1 is MNHNS and CDR2 is SASEGT. Here the CDR3 reads CASRARDRDRGYTF. The DNA of the CDR3 is TGTGCCAGCAGGGCCCGGGACAGGGATCGTGGCTACACCTTC.

The gene calls are TRBV5-4 and TRBJ2-2, with 7 bases matching TRBD2. The J segment lost 1 base and the V segment lost 2 bases, leaving 8 bases of the junction unmatched. This CDR3 contains 17 residues. The germline CDR1 and CDR2 sequences are SGHNT and YYREEE (reference sequence). Here the CDR3 reads CASSFKVAGVNTGELFF. As DNA, the CDR3 is TGTGCCAGCAGCTTTAAAGTGGCGGGGGTGAACACCGGGGAGCTGTTTTTT.

The chain is built from TRBV19 and TRBJ2-2, with 8 bases aligning to TRBD2. The CDR3 extends over 15 amino acids. Trimming at V came to 8 bases and at J to 6 bases, leaving 11 bases not matched to a gene. Per germline, CDR1 LNHDA and CDR2 SQIVND (reference sequence). CDR3 sequence reads: CASVLRAGVAGELFF. The CDR3 DNA is TGTGCCAGTGTCTTGAGAGCGGGAGTCGCCGGGGAGCTGTTTTTT.

The genes are TRBV6-1 and TRBJ2-1; 7 positions match TRBD1. V trimming: 8 bases; J trimming: 0 bases; junction bases outside the gene matches: 1. Germline-derived CDR1 and CDR2 are MNHNS and SASEGT. This CDR3 spans 13 amino acids. The CDR3, as DNA: TGTGCCAGCCGGACAGGCTCCTACAATGAGCAGTTCTTC. This gives the protein CASRTGSYNEQFF.

This clone appeared a single time. This sequence joins TRBV7-8 and TRBJ2-5, with TRBD1 matching over 8 bases. V lost 1 base, J lost 2 bases, and 3 bases stayed unmatched. This CDR3 is 15 amino acids long. CDR1 SGHVS and CDR2 FQNEAQ come from the germline V gene. CDR3 sequence: CASSLGQGRQETQYF. The CDR3 DNA sequence: TGTGCCAGCAGCTTAGGACAGGGGAGGCAAGAGACCCAGTACTTC.

V is TRBV11-2 and J is TRBJ2-2, with 8 bases lining up with TRBD1. The CDR3 is 16 amino acids. CDR1 is SGHAT, CDR2 FQNNGV, per germline. V lost 3 bases and J lost 1; bases outside the gene matches: 4. CDR3 nucleotides: TGTGCCAGCAGCTTCATCGGGACAGGGAACACCGGGGAGCTGTTTTTT. Residues: CASSFIGTGNTGELFF.

This rearrangement joins TRBV11-3 to TRBJ2-7, with TRBD2 identical over 12 bases. This CDR3 is built from 18 residues. V was pared by 1 base and J by 2 bases, with 9 bases of the junction left unmatched. Germline V lookup: CDR1 SGHNT, CDR2 YENEEA. The CDR3 sequence: CASSLVQLAGGPAYEQYF. Here the CDR3 DNA reads TGTGCCAGCAGCTTAGTCCAGCTAGCGGGGGGGCCCGCCTACGAGCAGTACTTC.

The V and J genes are TRBV7-9 and TRBJ2-6; maybe TRBD1 (6 bases). Trimming shortened V by 5 bases and J by 4 bases, and 15 bases separated the two germline ends. The length of the CDR3 is 16 residues. Germline lookup yields CDR1 SEHNR and CDR2 FQNEAQ (reference sequence). In nucleotides, the CDR3 is TGTGCCAGCAGCCCAACTCAGGGGCCAGGGGCCAACGTCCTGACTTTC. This encodes CASSPTQGPGANVLTF.

The chain uses TRBV6-5 and TRBJ1-1; no firm D call. Trimming removed 0 bases from V and 5 bases from J, with 4 bases in between. Germline V gene lookup returns CDR1 MNHEY and CDR2 SVGAGI. This CDR3 has 12 residues. This chain's CDR3 is CASSYSRTEAFF. Here the CDR3 DNA reads TGTGCCAGCAGTTACTCGCGAACTGAAGCTTTCTTT.

The chain is built from TRBV7-6 and TRBJ2-2, with 10 bases that match TRBD2. This CDR3 contains 18 residues. J was trimmed by 7 bases and V by 1 base; bases with no gene match: 12. Germline V CDR1 and CDR2: SGHVS, FNYEAQ. In DNA form, the CDR3 reads TGTGCCAGCAGCTTAGTAGCTAGCGGGAGTTTCGGTGGCGGGGAGCTGTTTTTT. This translates into CASSLVASGSFGGGELFF.